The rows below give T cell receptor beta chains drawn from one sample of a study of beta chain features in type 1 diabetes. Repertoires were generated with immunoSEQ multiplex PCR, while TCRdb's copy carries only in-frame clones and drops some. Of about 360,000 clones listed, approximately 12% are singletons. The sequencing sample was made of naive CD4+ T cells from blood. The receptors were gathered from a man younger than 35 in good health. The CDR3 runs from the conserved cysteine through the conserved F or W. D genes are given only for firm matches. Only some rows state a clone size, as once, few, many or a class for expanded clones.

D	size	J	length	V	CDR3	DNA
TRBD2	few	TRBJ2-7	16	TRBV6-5	CASSYGGTSGSYEQYF	TGTGCCAGCAGTTATGGTGGGACTAGCGGGAGCTACGAGCAGTACTTC
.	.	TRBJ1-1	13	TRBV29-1	CSVRGGQNTEAFF	TGCAGCGTTAGGGGGGGCCAGAACACTGAAGCTTTCTTT
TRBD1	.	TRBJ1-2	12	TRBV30	CAWSGGGGGYTF	TGTGCCTGGTCAGGGGGAGGTGGGGGCTACACCTTC
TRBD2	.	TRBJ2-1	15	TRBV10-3	CAISGGLDDYNEQFF	TGTGCCATATCCGGCGGACTAGATGACTACAATGAGCAGTTCTTC
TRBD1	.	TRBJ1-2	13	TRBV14	CASSLTGGIGYTF	TGTGCCAGCAGCCTTACAGGGGGCATTGGCTACACCTTC
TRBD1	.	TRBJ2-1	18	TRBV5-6	CASSYGTGGLSSYNEQFF	TGTGCCAGCAGCTACGGGACAGGGGGGCTGAGCTCCTACAATGAGCAGTTCTTC
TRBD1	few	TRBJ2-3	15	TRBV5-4	CASSAGQGRTDTQYF	TGTGCCAGCAGCGCCGGACAGGGCCGCACAGATACGCAGTATTTT
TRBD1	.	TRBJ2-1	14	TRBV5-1	CASGRDRGNNEQFF	TGCGCCAGCGGCCGGGACAGGGGAAACAATGAGCAGTTCTTC
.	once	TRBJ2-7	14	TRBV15	CATSRGTGAYEQYF	TGTGCCACCAGCAGGGGGACGGGGGCCTACGAGCAGTACTTC
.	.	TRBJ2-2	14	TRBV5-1	CASSSQVATGELFF	TGCGCCAGCAGCTCGCAGGTCGCCACCGGGGAGCTGTTTTTT
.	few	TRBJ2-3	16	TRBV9	CASSPGGPSRTDTQYF	TGTGCCAGCAGCCCTGGCGGGCCCTCGCGTACAGATACGCAGTATTTT
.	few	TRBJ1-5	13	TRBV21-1	CASGPFSNQPQHF	TGTGCCAGCGGGCCATTTAGCAATCAGCCCCAGCATTTT
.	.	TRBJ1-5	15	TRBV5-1	CASSLGPSSNQPQHF	TGCGCCAGCAGCTTGGGGCCAAGTAGCAATCAGCCCCAGCATTTT
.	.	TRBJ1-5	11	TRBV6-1	CASSREWPQHF	TGTGCCAGCAGCCGCGAGTGGCCCCAGCATTTT